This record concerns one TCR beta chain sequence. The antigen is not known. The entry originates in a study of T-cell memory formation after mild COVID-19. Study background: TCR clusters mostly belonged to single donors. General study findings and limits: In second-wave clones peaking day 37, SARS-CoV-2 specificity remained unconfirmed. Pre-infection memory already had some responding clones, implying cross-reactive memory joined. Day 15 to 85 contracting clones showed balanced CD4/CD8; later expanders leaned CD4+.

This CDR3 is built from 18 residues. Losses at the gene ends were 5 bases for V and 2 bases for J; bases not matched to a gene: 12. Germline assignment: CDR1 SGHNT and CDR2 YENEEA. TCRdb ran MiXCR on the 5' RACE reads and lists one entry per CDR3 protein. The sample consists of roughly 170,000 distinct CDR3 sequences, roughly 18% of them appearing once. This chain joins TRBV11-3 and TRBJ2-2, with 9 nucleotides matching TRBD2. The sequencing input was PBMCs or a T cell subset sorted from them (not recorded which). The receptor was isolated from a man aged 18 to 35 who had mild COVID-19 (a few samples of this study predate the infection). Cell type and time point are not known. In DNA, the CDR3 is TGTGCCAGCAGCCCCTCTCCCACTAGCGGGCTTAACACCGGGGAGCTGTTTTTT. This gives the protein CASSPSPTSGLNTGELFF.